This T cell receptor (beta chain) was documented in a study of vaccination and CD4 T cells after COVID-19 (dated by TCRdb to 2021 to 2024). For the study in its entirety: Convalescent patients had a positive SARS-CoV-2 result on nasal swab PCR, and of these patients, several had mild disease and one had severe disease. Six males and four females were included in the convalescent cohort, with two Hispanic individuals, seven Caucasians, two Asians and one multiracial person represented. Post-vaccine blood samples were obtained a median of around 67 days after the second vaccine dose, with a range of about 12 to 241 days. The spike-specific CD4+ TCR repertoire was compared before and after mRNA vaccination in 10 COVID-19 convalescent patients and a few infection-naive healthy vaccine recipients. Post-COVID blood samples were collected from convalescent patients a median of about 92 days after diagnosis, with a range of roughly 30 to 161 days. Participants got two doses of the Pfizer-BioNTech BNT162b2 vaccine (n=8) or two doses of the Moderna mRNA-1273 vaccine (n=2). Control cultures used a CEFX viral epitope pool as positive control, an HIV-1 Nef peptide pool as negative control, or no peptide. Overlapping spike peptide pools from SARS-CoV-2 and from the common cold coronaviruses HCoV-NL63, HCoV-OC43 and HCoV-229E were used as culture stimuli.

The trim is 5 bases for V and 3 bases for J, with a gap of 15 bases between the germline ends. The germline V gene sets CDR1 to SGHTA and CDR2 to FQGNSA. The CDR3 runs 15 residues from the cysteine to the phenylalanine. Left in the record is the CDR3 DNA by itself, 45 bases read in frame from the first base. This clonotype came up once. Its antigen remains unidentified. No base qualities exist here, and no much larger clone lies one base off it. One read alone is weak evidence. The library was made by PCR. TCR sequencing of DNA from cultured CD4+ T cells used the Oncomine TCR Beta short-read assay at the Johns Hopkins FTIC core. The QIAamp micro DNA kit was used to extract genomic DNA from the cultured CD4+ T cells. Oncomine TCR Beta libraries from cultured CD4+ T cells were pooled using unique dual indexes and sequenced on an Illumina iSeq 100. The original pipeline was this. Non-productive sequences were removed, and CDR3s not starting with C, not ending with F or W, or shorter than 7 amino acids were discarded. The MANAFEST web application identified antigen-specific clonotypes by comparing peptide-stimulated wells against reference wells and other culture wells. Positive clones required FDR below 0.05, an odds ratio above 5, and productive frequency above 0.1% in at least two of three replicate wells. Cross-reactive clonotypes were defined as significantly expanded in both SARS-CoV-2 spike wells and at least one common cold coronavirus spike condition. Using R version 3.6.1, CDR3 homology was evaluated through Levenshtein distances (stringdist) along with unrooted phylogenetic trees (ape). TCRdb itself trimmed the public reads at Q25 with fastp, ran MiXCR and retained productive beta chains. CDR3 protein duplicates are merged, each entry listing the most common genes and DNA. The V and J calls were not made by the authors but by TCRdb's processing. In all, the sample holds fewer than 15,000 distinct CDR3 sequences, and around 38% of those were seen once. The ten largest clones add up to about 9.4% of the sample.

On the study overall, not on this receptor specifically: In convalescent patients, nearly all vaccine-specific clones (304 of 307) were found to be mono-reactive for SARS-CoV-2 spike rather than cross-reactive with common cold coronaviruses. Among convalescent patients, a median around 89% of the SARS-CoV-2-reactive clones seen after vaccination appeared only after vaccination, which suggests priming specific to the vaccine. The median count of SARS-CoV-2-reactive clonotypes went up from approximately 22 after infection to 38 after vaccination, although the change was not significant. The study included relatively few convalescent patients and did not analyze early timepoints after natural infection.

The treatment or condition label, read with the paper, signifies: roughly 10-day PBMC culture with coronavirus spike peptide pools or control peptides (ViraFEST assay). To expand antigen-specific T cells with peptide pools and then pick out the expanded clonotypes through TCR sequencing, the study relied on the ViraFEST assay. The convalescent patients' positive SARS-CoV-2 PCR tests fell between March and December 2020, which was before the Alpha, Beta and Delta variants emerged in the United States. Each well held fewer than 2.5 million PBMCs cultured with roughly 10 ug/ml peptide pools in IMDM containing 5% human AB serum and approximately 10 IU/ml IL-2. Half of the culture medium was replaced with fresh IL-2-containing medium on days 3 and 7. CD4+ T cells were isolated after approximately ten days of culture through negative selection using the EasySep CD4+ T cell isolation kit. Ficoll-Paque Plus gradient centrifugation was used to isolate PBMCs from whole blood, and the isolated PBMCs were then either used fresh or cryopreserved at -140C. Triplicate wells were generally used for each culture condition.

Source material: CD4+ T cells from blood, cultured in vitro. The V and J genes are TRBV7-2 and TRBJ2-3, with no D gene named confidently. This TCR derives from a human donor who had recovered from COVID-19. The CDR3 here reads CASSDRPRQTDTQYF. The bases read TGTGCCAGCAGCGACCGACCCCGACAAACAGATACGCAGTATTTT.